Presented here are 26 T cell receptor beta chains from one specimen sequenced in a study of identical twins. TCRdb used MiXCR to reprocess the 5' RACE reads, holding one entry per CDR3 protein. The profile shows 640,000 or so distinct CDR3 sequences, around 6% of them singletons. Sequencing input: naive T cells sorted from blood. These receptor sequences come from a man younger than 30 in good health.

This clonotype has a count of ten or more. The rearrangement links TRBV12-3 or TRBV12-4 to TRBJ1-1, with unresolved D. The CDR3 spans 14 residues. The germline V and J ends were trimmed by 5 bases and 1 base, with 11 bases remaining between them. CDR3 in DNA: TGTGCCAGCAGTCAATCCGCCAAGAACACTGAAGCTTTCTTT. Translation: CASSQSAKNTEAFF.

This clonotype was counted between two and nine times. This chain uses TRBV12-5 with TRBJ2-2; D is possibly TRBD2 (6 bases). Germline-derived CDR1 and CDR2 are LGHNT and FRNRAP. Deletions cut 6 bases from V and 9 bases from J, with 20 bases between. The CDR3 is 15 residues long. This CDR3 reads CASGPGFGSPRELFF. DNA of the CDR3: TGTGCTAGTGGGCCAGGGTTCGGGAGCCCCCGGGAGCTGTTTTTT.

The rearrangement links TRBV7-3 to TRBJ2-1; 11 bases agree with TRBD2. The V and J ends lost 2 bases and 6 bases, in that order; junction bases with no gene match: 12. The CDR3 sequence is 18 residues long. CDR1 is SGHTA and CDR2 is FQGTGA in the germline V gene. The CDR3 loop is CASSLFPGYSGRANEQFF. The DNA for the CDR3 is TGTGCCAGCAGCTTATTTCCGGGCTATAGCGGGAGGGCCAATGAGCAGTTCTTC.

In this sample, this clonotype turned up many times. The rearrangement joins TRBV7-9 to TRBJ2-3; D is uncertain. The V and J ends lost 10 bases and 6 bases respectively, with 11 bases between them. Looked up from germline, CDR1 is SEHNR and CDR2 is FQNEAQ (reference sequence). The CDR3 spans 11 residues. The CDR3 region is CATPWADTQYF. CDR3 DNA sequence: TGTGCCACTCCATGGGCGGATACGCAGTATTTT.

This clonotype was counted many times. CDR3 DNA sequence: TGTGCCAGCAGTTCCCCCGCAGAATCCTACGAGCAGTACTTC. This translates into CASSSPAESYEQYF. The chain links TRBV6-2 or TRBV6-3 to TRBJ2-7; unclear D gene. Germline V gives CDR1 MNHEY, CDR2 SVGEGT. Trimming pared 4 bases from V and 1 base from J, leaving 11 bases between. This CDR3 is built from 14 residues.

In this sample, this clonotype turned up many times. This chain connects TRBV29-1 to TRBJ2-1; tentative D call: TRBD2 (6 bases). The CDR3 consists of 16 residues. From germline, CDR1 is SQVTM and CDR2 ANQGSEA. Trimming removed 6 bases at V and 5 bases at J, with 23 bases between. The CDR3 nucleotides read TGCAGCGTGGGTGGGGTCGGGAGTGACCCCAACAATGAGCAGTTCTTC. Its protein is CSVGGVGSDPNNEQFF.

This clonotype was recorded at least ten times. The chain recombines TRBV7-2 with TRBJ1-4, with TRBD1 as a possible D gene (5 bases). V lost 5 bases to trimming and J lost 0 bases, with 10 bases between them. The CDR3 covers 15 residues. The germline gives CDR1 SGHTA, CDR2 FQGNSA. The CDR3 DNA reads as TGTGCCAGCAGCCCACAGGCAGCAACTAATGAAAAACTGTTTTTT. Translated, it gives CASSPQAATNEKLFF.

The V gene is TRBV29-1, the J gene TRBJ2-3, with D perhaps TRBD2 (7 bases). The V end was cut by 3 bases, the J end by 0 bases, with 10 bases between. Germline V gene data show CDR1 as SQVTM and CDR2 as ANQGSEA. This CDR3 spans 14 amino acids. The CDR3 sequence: CSVDGGASTDTQYF. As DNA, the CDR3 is TGCAGCGTTGATGGGGGGGCAAGCACAGATACGCAGTATTTT.

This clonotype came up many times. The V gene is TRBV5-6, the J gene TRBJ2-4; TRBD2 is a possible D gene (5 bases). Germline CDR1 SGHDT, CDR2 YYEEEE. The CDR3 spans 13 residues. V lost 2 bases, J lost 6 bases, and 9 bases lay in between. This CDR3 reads CASSLGSPNIQYF. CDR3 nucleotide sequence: TGTGCCAGCAGCTTAGGGAGCCCAAACATTCAGTACTTC.

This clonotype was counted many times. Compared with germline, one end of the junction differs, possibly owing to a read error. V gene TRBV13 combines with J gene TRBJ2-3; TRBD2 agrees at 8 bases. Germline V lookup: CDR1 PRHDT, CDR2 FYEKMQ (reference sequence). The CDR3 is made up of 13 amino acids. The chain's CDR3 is CASSSRPGLGWHF. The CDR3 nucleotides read TGTGCCAGCAGCTCCCGACCGGGACTAGGTTGGCATTTT.

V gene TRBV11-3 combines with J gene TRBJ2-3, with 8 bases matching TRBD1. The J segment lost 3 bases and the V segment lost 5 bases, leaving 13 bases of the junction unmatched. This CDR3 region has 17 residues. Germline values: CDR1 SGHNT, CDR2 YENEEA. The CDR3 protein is CASSPRPGQGGTDTQYF. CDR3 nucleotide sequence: TGTGCCAGCAGCCCCCGACCCGGACAGGGTGGGACAGATACGCAGTATTTT.

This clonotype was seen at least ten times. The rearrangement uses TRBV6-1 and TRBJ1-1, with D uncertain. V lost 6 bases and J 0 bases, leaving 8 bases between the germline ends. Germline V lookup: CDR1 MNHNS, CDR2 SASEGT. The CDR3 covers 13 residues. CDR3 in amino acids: CASRIGVNTEAFF. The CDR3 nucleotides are TGTGCCAGCAGAATAGGAGTGAACACTGAAGCTTTCTTT.

DNA of the CDR3: TGTGCCATCAGTACCGTTTCACCCCAGGGGAGTGAGGGAGATCAGCCCCAGCATTTT. Its protein product is CAISTVSPQGSEGDQPQHF. This chain uses TRBV10-3 with TRBJ1-5; maybe TRBD1 (6 bases). This CDR3 has 19 amino acids. V was trimmed by 5 bases and J by 5 bases, leaving 28 bases between them. CDR1 is ENHRY, CDR2 SYGVKD, per germline.

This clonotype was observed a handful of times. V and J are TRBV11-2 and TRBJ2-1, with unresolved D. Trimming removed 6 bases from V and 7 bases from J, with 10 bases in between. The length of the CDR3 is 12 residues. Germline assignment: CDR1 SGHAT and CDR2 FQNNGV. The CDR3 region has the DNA TGTGCCAGCAGTCACCAGGTGAATGAGCAGTTCTTC. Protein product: CASSHQVNEQFF. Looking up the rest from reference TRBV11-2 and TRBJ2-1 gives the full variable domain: EAGVAQSPRYKIIEKRQSVAFWCNPISGHATLYWYQQILGQGPKLLIQFQNNGVVDDSQLPKDRFSAERLKGVDSTLKIQPAKLEDSAVYLCASSHQVNEQFFGPGTRLTVL.

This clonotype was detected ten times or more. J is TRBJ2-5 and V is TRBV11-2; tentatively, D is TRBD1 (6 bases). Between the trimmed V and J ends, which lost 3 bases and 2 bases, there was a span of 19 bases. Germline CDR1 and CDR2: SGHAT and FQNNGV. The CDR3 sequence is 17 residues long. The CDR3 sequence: CASSLTPGHLHQETQYF. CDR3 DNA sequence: TGTGCCAGCAGCTTGACCCCGGGACACCTACATCAAGAGACCCAGTACTTC.

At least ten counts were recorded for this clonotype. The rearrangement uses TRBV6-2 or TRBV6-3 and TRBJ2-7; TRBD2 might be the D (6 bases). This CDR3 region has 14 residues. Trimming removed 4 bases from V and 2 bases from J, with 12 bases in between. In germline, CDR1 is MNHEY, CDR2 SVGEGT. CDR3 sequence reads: CASSWGLATYEQYF. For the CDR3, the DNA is TGTGCCAGCAGTTGGGGACTGGCGACCTACGAGCAGTACTTC.

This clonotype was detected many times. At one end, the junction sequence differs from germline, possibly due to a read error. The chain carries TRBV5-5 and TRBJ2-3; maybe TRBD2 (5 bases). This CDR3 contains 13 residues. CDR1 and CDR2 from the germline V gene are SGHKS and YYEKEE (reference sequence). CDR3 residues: CASRLGSSNTQYF. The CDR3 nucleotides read TGTGCCAGCAGATTGGGGAGTAGTAATACGCAGTATTTT.

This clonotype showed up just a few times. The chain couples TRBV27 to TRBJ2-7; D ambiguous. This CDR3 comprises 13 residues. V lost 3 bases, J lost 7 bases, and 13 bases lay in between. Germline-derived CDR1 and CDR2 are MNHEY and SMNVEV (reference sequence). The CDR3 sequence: CASSFGPSWEQYV. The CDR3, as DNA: TGTGCCAGCAGTTTCGGTCCCTCCTGGGAGCAGTACGTC.

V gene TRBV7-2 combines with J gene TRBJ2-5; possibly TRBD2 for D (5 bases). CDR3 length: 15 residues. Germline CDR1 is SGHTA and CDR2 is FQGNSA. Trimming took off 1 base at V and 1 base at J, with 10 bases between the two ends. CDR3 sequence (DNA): TGTGCCAGCAGCTTAGACCGGAGGACCCAAGAGACCCAGTACTTC. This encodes CASSLDRRTQETQYF.

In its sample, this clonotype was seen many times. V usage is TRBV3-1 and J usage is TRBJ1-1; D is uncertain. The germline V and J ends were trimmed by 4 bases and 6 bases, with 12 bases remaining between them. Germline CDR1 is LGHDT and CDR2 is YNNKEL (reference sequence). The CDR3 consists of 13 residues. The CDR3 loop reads CASSPSTGAEAFF. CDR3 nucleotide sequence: TGTGCCAGCAGCCCTTCGACCGGAGCTGAAGCTTTCTTT.

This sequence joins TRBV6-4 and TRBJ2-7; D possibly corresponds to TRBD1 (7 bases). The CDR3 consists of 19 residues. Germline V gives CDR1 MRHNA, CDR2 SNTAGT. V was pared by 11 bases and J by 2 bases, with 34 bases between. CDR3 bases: TGTGCCCCCCCGCGGTTCAGGGGGTGTGAGGGGGGTGCCACCTACGAGCAGTACGTC. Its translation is CAPPRFRGCEGGATYEQYV.

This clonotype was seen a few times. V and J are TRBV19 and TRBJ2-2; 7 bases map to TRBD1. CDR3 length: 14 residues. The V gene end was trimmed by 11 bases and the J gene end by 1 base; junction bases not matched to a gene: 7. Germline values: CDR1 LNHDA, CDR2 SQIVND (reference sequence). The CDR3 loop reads CAGKTGVNTGELFF. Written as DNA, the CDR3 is TGTGCCGGGAAAACAGGGGTGAACACCGGGGAGCTGTTTTTT.

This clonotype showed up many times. The CDR3 here is CSARLAGTLVRQYF. The DNA for the CDR3 is TGCAGTGCTAGACTAGCGGGAACCCTAGTTAGGCAGTACTTC. The rearrangement uses TRBV20-1 and TRBJ2-7; TRBD2 matches 9 bases. Germline lookup yields CDR1 DFQATT and CDR2 SNEGSKA (reference sequence). There are 14 residues in the CDR3. With 2 bases clipped from V and 9 bases from J, the junction kept 11 bases outside the gene matches.

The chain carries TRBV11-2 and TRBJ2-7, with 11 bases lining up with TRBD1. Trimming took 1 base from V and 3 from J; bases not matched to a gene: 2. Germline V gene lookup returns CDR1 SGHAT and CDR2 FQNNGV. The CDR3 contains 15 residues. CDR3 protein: CASSLGTGGFYEQYV. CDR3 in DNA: TGTGCCAGCAGCTTAGGGACAGGGGGCTTCTACGAGCAGTACGTC.

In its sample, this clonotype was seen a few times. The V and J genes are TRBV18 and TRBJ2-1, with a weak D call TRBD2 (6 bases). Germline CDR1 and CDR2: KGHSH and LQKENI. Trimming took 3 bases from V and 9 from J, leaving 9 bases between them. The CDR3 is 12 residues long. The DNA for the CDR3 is TGTGCCAGCTCACCGGTGGGGGGTGAGCAGTTCTTC. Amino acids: CASSPVGGEQFF.

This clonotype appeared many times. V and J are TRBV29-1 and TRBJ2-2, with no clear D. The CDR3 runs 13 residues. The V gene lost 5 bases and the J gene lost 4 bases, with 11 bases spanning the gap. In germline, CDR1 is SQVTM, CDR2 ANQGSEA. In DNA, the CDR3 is TGCAGCGTTATTTCGGCAGGCACCGGGGAGCTGTTTTTT. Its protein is CSVISAGTGELFF.